One and the same sample provided the 26 T cell receptor beta chains below, sequenced in a study of response to subunit inactivated influenza vaccine. TCRdb called the RT-PCR reads again in MiXCR, with one record for every CDR3 protein. The table shows 600,000 to 850,000 distinct CDR3 sequences, with approximately 14% occurring only once. Source: PBMCs from blood, taken around two weeks before vaccination. These receptor sequences come from a man aged 50 to 59 who received an inactivated influenza vaccine.

The rearrangement links TRBV7-2 to TRBJ2-4; D is undetermined. Germline V gene lookup returns CDR1 SGHTA and CDR2 FQGNSA. V was clipped by 5 bases and J by 0 bases, with 8 bases between them. This CDR3 comprises 14 residues. The CDR3 spells CASSEDLAKNIQYF. The CDR3, as DNA: TGTGCCAGCAGCGAAGACCTAGCCAAAAACATTCAGTACTTC.

The CDR3 bases are TGCGCCAGCAGGCGAGACAGGGTCAGTGAGCAGTTCTTC. As protein: CASRRDRVSEQFF. V usage is TRBV4-3 and J usage is TRBJ2-1, with TRBD1 matching over 7 bases. Per germline, CDR1 LGHNA and CDR2 YSLEER. V lost 6 bases and J lost 9; bases outside the gene matches: 8. The CDR3 covers 13 residues.

The rearrangement joins TRBV6-1 to TRBJ2-5, with D perhaps TRBD1 or TRBD2 (6 bases each). CDR3 length: 15 amino acids. CDR1 is MNHNS and CDR2 is SASEGT in the germline V gene. Trimming left V 6 bases short and J 5 bases short, with 19 bases between. This chain's CDR3 is CASSGLQGGLETQYF. CDR3 nucleotide sequence: TGTGCCAGCAGCGGGCTCCAAGGGGGACTGGAGACCCAGTACTTC.

There are a few counts of this clonotype. The rearrangement links TRBV3-1 to TRBJ2-1; 8 bases align to TRBD2. The CDR3 is made up of 15 amino acids. With V trimmed by 3 bases and J by 8 bases, 9 bases remained unmatched. Germline CDR1 and CDR2: LGHDT and YNNKEL (reference sequence). The CDR3 protein is CASSQTGGAEDEQFF. The CDR3 bases are TGTGCCAGCAGCCAGACCGGGGGGGCCGAAGATGAGCAGTTCTTC.

This clonotype was recorded a few times. The gene calls are TRBV5-6 and TRBJ1-6, with D unresolved. The CDR3 has 15 amino acids. Germline V gives CDR1 SGHDT, CDR2 YYEEEE. The V end was cut by 0 bases, the J end by 6 bases, with 10 bases between. The CDR3 DNA reads TGTGCCAGCAGCTTGGTAGCGATTGCTAATTCACCCCTCCACTTT. This sequence encodes CASSLVAIANSPLHF.

This clonotype was counted a few times. V is TRBV11-1 and J is TRBJ2-3, with no clear D. V lost 5 bases, J lost 7 bases, and 13 bases lay in between. From germline, CDR1 is SGHAT and CDR2 FQDESV (reference sequence). The CDR3 sequence is 13 residues long. For the CDR3, the DNA is TGTGCCAGCAGCGCGGACCGGATCAATACGCAGTATTTT. Translated, it gives CASSADRINTQYF.

This sequence joins TRBV9 and TRBJ2-7, with D maybe TRBD2 (5 bases). Germline V lookup: CDR1 SGDLS, CDR2 YYNGEE. V lost 0 bases and J 3 bases, leaving 10 bases between the germline ends. The CDR3 loop spans 14 amino acids. CDR3 region: CASSVGLASYEQYF. In nucleotides, the CDR3 is TGTGCCAGCAGCGTAGGGCTAGCCAGCTACGAGCAGTACTTC.

This clonotype was found a few times. This chain links TRBV4-2 with TRBJ2-1; TRBD2 matches 7 bases. In germline, CDR1 is LGHNA, CDR2 YNFKEQ. V dropped 2 bases and J dropped 9; count of bases not matched to a gene: 10. The length of the CDR3 is 15 residues. The CDR3 DNA reads TGTGCCAGCAGCCAACCCTGGACTAGGGTCGGTGAGCAGTTCTTC. Translation: CASSQPWTRVGEQFF.

V usage is TRBV20-1 and J usage is TRBJ1-6; D unresolved. The germline CDR1 and CDR2 sequences are DFQATT and SNEGSKA (reference sequence). Trimming pared 2 bases from V and 1 base from J, leaving 9 bases between. The CDR3 is 15 residues long. CDR3 residues: CSARSATSYNSPLHF. The CDR3 nucleotides are TGCAGTGCTAGATCAGCCACTTCCTATAATTCACCCCTCCACTTT.

This clonotype has just a few counts. The chain links TRBV29-1 to TRBJ2-7, with D possibly TRBD1 on 6 matching bases. The CDR3 spans 13 residues. V gave up 3 bases and J gave up 2 bases, with 11 bases separating them. Germline V lookup: CDR1 SQVTM, CDR2 ANQGSEA. The CDR3 reads CSVEVQGPYEQYF. CDR3 nucleotides: TGCAGCGTTGAGGTACAGGGTCCCTACGAGCAGTACTTC.

The chain links TRBV18 to TRBJ2-7; D might be TRBD1 (6 bases). The CDR3 covers 14 residues. Germline V gene data show CDR1 as KGHSH and CDR2 as LQKENI. V lost 0 bases and J lost 4, with 10 bases in between. The CDR3, as DNA: TGTGCCAGCTCACCACCCGCCAGGGGTTACGAGCAGTACTTC. Residues: CASSPPARGYEQYF.

The rearrangement uses TRBV15 and TRBJ2-4; no clear D gene. Germline loops: CDR1 LNHNV, CDR2 YYDKDF (reference sequence). V shed 3 bases and J shed 6 bases, with 12 bases lying between them. The CDR3 runs 14 residues. The CDR3 DNA sequence: TGTGCCACCAGCAGCCCCGGGCGCGCAAACATTCAGTACTTC. Its protein product is CATSSPGRANIQYF.

This clonotype was observed a handful of times. The chain joins TRBV5-5 to TRBJ2-2, with D hard to call. Per the germline V gene, CDR1 is SGHKS and CDR2 is YYEKEE (reference sequence). The CDR3 has 11 residues. V was clipped by 10 bases and J by 6 bases, with 10 bases between them. The CDR3: CAFESAGELFF. The CDR3 DNA follows: TGTGCCTTTGAGTCGGCCGGGGAGCTGTTTTTT.

The chain carries TRBV10-2 and TRBJ2-5; D might be TRBD2 (5 bases). V was cut by 7 bases and J by 3 bases, with 12 bases left in between. Per the germline V gene, CDR1 is WSHSY and CDR2 is SAAADI. The CDR3 sequence is 13 residues long. The CDR3 DNA reads TGCGCCAGCAACAGAACGAGGGAAGAGACCCAGTACTTC. It yields the protein CASNRTREETQYF.

This clonotype has a handful of counts. The chain uses TRBV6-2 or TRBV6-3 and TRBJ1-1; TRBD1 matches 9 bases. Germline trimming cut 2 bases from V and 0 bases from J; bases unmatched to any gene: 7. Germline V gives CDR1 MNHEY, CDR2 SVGEGT. The CDR3 sequence is 17 residues long. The CDR3 region has the DNA TGTGCCAGCAGTTACGTACGGGACAGGGCCCTGAACACTGAAGCTTTCTTT. This gives the protein CASSYVRDRALNTEAFF.

The table lists this clonotype with many counts. The V call is TRBV6-2 or TRBV6-3, the J call TRBJ2-1; 7 nucleotides align to TRBD1. This CDR3 spans 18 amino acids. V was pared by 0 bases and J by 4 bases, with 12 bases of the junction left unmatched. The germline V gene has CDR1 MNHEY and CDR2 SVGEGT. The CDR3 is CASSYSIKGTAVYNEQFF. DNA for the CDR3: TGTGCCAGCAGTTACTCGATAAAGGGGACAGCGGTTTACAATGAGCAGTTCTTC.

The chain has TRBV7-9 and TRBJ2-7, with D possibly being TRBD1 (5 bases). V lost 5 bases and J lost 1, with 21 bases in between. The CDR3 contains 17 residues. Germline V gene data show CDR1 as SEHNR and CDR2 as FQNEAQ (reference sequence). CDR3 bases: TGTGCCAGCAGCCCAAAGGGGTTGCTAACCCCTTCCTACGAGCAGTACTTC. It codes for CASSPKGLLTPSYEQYF.

The chain uses TRBV7-3 and TRBJ2-3; D unresolved. The V gene's germline CDR1 is SGHTA and CDR2 FQGTGA. Deletions cut 2 bases from V and 6 bases from J, with 21 bases between. The CDR3 extends over 17 amino acids. DNA of the CDR3: TGTGCCAGCAGCTTAGACGGCGGTCCCCCTGGGATGGATACGCAGTATTTT. Amino acid sequence: CASSLDGGPPGMDTQYF.

This clonotype has more than one count but fewer than ten. V gene TRBV20-1 combines with J gene TRBJ2-6, with D possibly matching TRBD1 (5 bases). The CDR3 spans 16 residues. Germline CDR1 is DFQATT and CDR2 is SNEGSKA (reference sequence). V lost 1 base and J 2 bases, leaving 12 bases between the germline ends. In nucleotides, the CDR3 is TGCAGTGCTAGAGCCAACTCCAGGGCTGGGGCCAACGTCCTGACTTTC. Residues: CSARANSRAGANVLTF.

This clonotype was seen repeatedly, ten times or more. The chain carries TRBV5-1 and TRBJ1-2, with 9 bases that match TRBD1. With V trimmed by 6 bases and J by 2 bases, 5 bases remained unmatched. The CDR3 has 14 amino acids. Germline values: CDR1 SGHRS, CDR2 YFSETQ. CDR3 protein: CASTPGQGNYGYTF. CDR3 nucleotides: TGCGCCAGCACACCCGGACAGGGGAACTATGGCTACACCTTC.

This clonotype appeared many times. The chain links TRBV6-2 or TRBV6-3 to TRBJ1-5; 9 bases fit TRBD1. The CDR3 covers 16 residues. V lost 6 bases to trimming and J lost 5 bases; unmatched junction nucleotides: 11. From germline, CDR1 is MNHEY and CDR2 SVGEGT. CDR3 amino acids: CASSIASGQGHQPQHF. The CDR3 DNA sequence: TGTGCCAGCAGCATTGCCTCGGGACAGGGCCATCAGCCCCAGCATTTT.

V is TRBV12-3 or TRBV12-4 and J is TRBJ2-1; 8 nucleotides agree with TRBD1. This CDR3 is 16 amino acids long. Trimming at V came to 4 bases and at J to 2 bases, leaving 7 bases not matched to a gene. CDR3: CASSSSGTGTYNEQFF. In nucleotides, the CDR3 is TGTGCCAGCAGTTCATCCGGGACAGGAACCTACAATGAGCAGTTCTTC.

This clonotype showed up just a few times. The genes are TRBV29-1 and TRBJ1-1, with 7 bases that match TRBD1. The germline CDR1 and CDR2 sequences are SQVTM and ANQGSEA. The CDR3 is made up of 14 amino acids. J was trimmed by 7 bases and V by 5 bases; bases with no gene match: 13. Here the CDR3 reads CSVSRTGRGHEAFF. Here the CDR3 DNA reads TGCAGCGTTTCGAGGACAGGTCGGGGCCATGAAGCTTTCTTT. The full variable domain, completed using reference TRBV29-1 and TRBJ1-1, is SAVISQKPSRDICQRGTSLTIQCQVDSQVTMMFWYRQQPGQSLTLIATANQGSEATYESGFVIDKFPISRPNLTFSTLTVSNMSPEDSSIYLCSVSRTGRGHEAFFGQGTRLTVV.

This clonotype was counted only a few times. The chain carries TRBV28 and TRBJ1-5; no reliable D call. CDR1 and CDR2 from the germline V gene are MDHEN and SYDVKM. The CDR3 extends over 14 amino acids. The ends were cut back, 6 bases at V and 0 bases at J, with 9 bases in the middle. The CDR3 nucleotides read TGTGCCAGCAGACTCGACCATAGCAATCAGCCCCAGCATTTT. Translating gives CASRLDHSNQPQHF. The full variable domain, rest sourced from reference TRBV28 and TRBJ1-5, is DVKVTQSSRYLVKRTGEKVFLECVQDMDHENMFWYRQDPGLGLRLIYFSYDVKMKEKGDIPEGYSVSREKKERFSLILESASTNQTSMYLCASRLDHSNQPQHFGDGTRLSIL.

Written as DNA, the CDR3 is TGTGCCAGCAGCTTCGGCATCACCTACGAGCAGTACTTC. Its translation is CASSFGITYEQYF. This sequence joins TRBV5-5 and TRBJ2-7; D gene uncertain. The germline V gene encodes CDR1 SGHKS and CDR2 YYEKEE (reference sequence). The CDR3 contains 13 residues. V was shortened by 2 bases and J by 2 bases, with 8 bases between the two germline ends.

Ten or more counts support this clonotype. This chain connects TRBV7-3 to TRBJ2-6; 7 nucleotides agree with TRBD1. This CDR3 is built from 16 residues. CDR1 SGHTA and CDR2 FQGTGA come from the germline V gene. V lost 6 bases to trimming and J lost 1 base; unmatched junction nucleotides: 6. Written as DNA, the CDR3 is TGTGCCAGCAGTTTACCGACAGGGTCTGGGGCCAACGTCCTGACTTTC. It encodes CASSLPTGSGANVLTF.